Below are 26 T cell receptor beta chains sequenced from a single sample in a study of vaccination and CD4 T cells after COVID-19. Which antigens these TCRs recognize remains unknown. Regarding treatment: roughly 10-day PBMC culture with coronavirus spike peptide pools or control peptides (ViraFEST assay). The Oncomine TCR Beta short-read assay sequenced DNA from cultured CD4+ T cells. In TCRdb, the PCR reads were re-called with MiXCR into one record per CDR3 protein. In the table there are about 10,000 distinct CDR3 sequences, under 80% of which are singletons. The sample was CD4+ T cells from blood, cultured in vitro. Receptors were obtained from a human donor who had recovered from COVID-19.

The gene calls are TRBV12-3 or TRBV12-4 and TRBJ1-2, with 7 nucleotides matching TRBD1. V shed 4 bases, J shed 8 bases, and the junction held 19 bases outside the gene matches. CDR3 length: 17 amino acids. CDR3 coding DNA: TGTGCCAGCAGTTCACACTTTTCGGGACAGCAGGTGGGCGGCTACACCTTC. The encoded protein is CASSSHFSGQQVGGYTF.

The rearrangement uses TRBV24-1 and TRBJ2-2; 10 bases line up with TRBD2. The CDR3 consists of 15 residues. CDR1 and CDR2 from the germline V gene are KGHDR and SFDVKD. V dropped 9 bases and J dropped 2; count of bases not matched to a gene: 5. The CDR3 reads CATRKREGNTGELFF. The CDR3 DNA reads TGTGCCACCCGCAAGCGGGAGGGAAACACCGGGGAGCTGTTTTTT.

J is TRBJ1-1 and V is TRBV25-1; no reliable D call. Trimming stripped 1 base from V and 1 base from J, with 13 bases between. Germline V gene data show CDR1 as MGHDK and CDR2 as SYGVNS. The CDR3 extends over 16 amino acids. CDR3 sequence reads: CASSEWAISTNTEAFF. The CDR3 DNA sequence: TGTGCCAGCAGTGAATGGGCGATTTCCACGAACACTGAAGCTTTCTTT.

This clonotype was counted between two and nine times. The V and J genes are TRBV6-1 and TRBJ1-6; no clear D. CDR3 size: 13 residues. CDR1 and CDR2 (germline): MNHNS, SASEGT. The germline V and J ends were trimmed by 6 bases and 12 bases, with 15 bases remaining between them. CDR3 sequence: CASRAEPGGPLHF. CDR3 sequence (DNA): TGTGCCAGCAGGGCGGAGCCCGGAGGACCCCTCCACTTT.

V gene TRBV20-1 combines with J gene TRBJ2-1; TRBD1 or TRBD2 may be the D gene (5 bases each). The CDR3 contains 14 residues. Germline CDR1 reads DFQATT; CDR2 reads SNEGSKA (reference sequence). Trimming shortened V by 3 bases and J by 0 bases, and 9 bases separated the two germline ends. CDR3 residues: CSASGALSYNEQFF. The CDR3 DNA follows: TGCAGTGCTAGCGGGGCCCTCTCCTACAATGAGCAGTTCTTC.

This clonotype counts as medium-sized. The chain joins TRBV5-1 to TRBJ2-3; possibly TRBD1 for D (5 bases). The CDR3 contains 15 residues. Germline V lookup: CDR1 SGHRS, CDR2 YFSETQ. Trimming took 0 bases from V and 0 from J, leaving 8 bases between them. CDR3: CASSLGTPSTDTQYF. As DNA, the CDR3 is TGCGCCAGCAGCTTGGGGACACCCAGCACAGATACGCAGTATTTT.

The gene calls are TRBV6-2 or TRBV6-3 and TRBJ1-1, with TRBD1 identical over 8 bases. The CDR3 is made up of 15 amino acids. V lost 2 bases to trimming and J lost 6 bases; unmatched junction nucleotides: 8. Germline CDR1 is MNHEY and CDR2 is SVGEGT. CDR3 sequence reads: CASSYPTGDDAEAFF. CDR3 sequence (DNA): TGTGCCAGCAGTTACCCGACAGGGGATGACGCTGAAGCTTTCTTT.

Here the CDR3 DNA reads TGTGCCAGCAGTGGGACAGGGCGGGGGGGGGGCTACACCTTC. Its protein is CASSGTGRGGGYTF. J is TRBJ1-2 and V is TRBV6-1; 8 nucleotides match TRBD1. This CDR3 is built from 14 residues. Looked up from germline, CDR1 is MNHNS and CDR2 is SASEGT. The V gene end was trimmed by 4 bases and the J gene end by 8 bases; junction bases not matched to a gene: 9.

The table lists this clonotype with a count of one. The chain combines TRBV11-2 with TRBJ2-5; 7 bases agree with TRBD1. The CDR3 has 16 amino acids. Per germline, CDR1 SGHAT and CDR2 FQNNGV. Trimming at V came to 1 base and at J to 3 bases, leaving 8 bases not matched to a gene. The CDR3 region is CASSLGRGTEKETQYF. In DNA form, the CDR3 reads TGTGCCAGCAGCTTAGGTCGAGGGACAGAAAAAGAGACCCAGTACTTC.

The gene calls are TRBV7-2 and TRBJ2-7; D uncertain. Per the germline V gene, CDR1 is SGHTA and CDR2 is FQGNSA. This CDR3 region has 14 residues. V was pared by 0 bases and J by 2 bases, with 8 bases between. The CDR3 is CASSLAVVPYEQYF. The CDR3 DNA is TGTGCCAGCAGCTTAGCGGTAGTCCCCTACGAGCAGTACTTC.

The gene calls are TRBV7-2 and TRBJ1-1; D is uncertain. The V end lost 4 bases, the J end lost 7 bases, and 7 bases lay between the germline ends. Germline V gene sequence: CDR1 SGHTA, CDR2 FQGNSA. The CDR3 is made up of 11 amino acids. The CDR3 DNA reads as TGTGCCAGCAGCTCTTACAGTGAAGCTTTCTTT. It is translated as CASSSYSEAFF.

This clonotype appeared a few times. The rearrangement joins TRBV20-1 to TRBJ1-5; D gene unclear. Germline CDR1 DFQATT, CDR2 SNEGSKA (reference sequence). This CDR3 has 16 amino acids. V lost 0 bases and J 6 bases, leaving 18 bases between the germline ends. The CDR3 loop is CSAREGNTYSGQPQHF. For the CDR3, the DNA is TGCAGTGCTAGAGAAGGGAACACCTACTCCGGTCAGCCCCAGCATTTT.

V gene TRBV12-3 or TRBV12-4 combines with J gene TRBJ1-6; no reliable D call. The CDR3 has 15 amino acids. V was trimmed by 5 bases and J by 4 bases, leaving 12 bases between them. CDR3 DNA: TGTGCCAGCAGTCCTCGGGCAGATTATAATTCACCCCTCCACTTT. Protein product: CASSPRADYNSPLHF.

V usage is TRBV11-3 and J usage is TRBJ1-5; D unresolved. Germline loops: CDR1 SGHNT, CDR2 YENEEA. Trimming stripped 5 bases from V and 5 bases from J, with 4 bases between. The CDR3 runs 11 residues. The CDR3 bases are TGTGCCAGCAGCAATGATCAGCCCCAGCATTTT. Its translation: CASSNDQPQHF.

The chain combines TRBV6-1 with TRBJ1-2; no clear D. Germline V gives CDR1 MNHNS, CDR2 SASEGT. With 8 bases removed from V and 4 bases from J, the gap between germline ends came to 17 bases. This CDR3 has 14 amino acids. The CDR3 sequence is CASGVAGKIYGYTF. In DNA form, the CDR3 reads TGTGCCAGCGGTGTAGCGGGGAAGATCTATGGCTACACCTTC.

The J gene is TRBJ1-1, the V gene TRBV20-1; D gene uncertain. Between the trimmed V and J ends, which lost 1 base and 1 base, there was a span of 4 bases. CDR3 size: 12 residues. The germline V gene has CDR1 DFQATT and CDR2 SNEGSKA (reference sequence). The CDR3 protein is CSARGANTEAFF. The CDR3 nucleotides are TGCAGTGCTAGAGGCGCGAACACTGAAGCTTTCTTT.

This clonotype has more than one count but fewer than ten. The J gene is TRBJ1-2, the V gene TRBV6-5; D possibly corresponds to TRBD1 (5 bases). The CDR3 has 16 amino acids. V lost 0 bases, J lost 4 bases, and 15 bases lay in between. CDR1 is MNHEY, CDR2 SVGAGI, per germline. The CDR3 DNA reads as TGTGCCAGCAGTTACTCGTATGGGGGTACGGCCTATGGCTACACCTTC. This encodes CASSYSYGGTAYGYTF.

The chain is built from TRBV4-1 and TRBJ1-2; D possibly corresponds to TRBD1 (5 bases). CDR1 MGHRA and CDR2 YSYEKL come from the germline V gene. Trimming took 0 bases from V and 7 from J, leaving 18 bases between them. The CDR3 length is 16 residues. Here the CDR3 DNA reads TGCGCCAGCAGCCAAGAATGGGGTGGCAGGACAAGTGGCTACACCTTC. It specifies CASSQEWGGRTSGYTF.

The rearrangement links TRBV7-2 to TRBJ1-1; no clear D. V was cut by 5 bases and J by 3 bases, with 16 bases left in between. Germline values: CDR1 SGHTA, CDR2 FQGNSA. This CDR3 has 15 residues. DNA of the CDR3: TGTGCCAGCAGCCGCAAGGGTGGCAGAGACACTGAAGCTTTCTTT. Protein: CASSRKGGRDTEAFF.

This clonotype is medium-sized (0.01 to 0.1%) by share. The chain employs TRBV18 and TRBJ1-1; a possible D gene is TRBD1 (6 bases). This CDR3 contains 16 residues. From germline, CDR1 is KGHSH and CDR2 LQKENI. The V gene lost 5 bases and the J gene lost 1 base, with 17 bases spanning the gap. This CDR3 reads CASSAMGGQENTEAFF. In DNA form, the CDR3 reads TGTGCCAGCTCAGCCATGGGGGGACAAGAGAACACTGAAGCTTTCTTT.

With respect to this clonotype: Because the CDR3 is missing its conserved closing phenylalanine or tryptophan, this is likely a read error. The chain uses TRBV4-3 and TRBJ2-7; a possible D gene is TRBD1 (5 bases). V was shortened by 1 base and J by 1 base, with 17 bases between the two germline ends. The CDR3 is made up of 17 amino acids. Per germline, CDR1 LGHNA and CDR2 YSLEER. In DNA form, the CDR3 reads TGCGCCAGCAGCCAAGGAAGGGGCGCACCAGGGTCCTACGAGCAGTACATC. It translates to CASSQGRGAPGSYEQYI.

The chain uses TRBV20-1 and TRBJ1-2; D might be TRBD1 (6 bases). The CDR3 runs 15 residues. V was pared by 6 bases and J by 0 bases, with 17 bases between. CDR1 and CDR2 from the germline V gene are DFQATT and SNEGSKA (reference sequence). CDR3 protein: CSASPRTGSNYGYTF. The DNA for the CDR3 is TGCAGTGCCAGCCCCCGAACAGGGTCTAACTATGGCTACACCTTC.

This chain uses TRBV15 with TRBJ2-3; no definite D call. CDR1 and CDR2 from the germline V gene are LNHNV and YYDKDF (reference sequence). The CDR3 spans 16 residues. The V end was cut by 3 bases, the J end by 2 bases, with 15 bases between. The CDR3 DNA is TGTGCCACCAGCAGGTCTGCGAGAGTACCCACAGATACGCAGTATTTT. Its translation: CATSRSARVPTDTQYF.

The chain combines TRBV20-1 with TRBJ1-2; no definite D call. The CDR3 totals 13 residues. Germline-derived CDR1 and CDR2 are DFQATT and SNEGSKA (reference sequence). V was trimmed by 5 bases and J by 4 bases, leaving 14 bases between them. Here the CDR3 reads CSADSGSGYGYTF. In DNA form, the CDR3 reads TGCAGTGCTGACTCGGGGTCCGGCTATGGCTACACCTTC.

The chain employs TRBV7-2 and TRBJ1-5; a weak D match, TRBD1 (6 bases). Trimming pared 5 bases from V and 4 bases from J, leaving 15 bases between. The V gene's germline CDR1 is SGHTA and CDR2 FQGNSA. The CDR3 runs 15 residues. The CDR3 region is CASSDGQLKNQPQHF. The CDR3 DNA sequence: TGTGCCAGCAGCGACGGACAGTTAAAGAATCAGCCCCAGCATTTT.

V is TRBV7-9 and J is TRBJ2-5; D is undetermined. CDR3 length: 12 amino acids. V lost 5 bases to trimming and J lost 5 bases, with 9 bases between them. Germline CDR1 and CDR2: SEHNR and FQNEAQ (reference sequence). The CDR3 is CASSRGSETQYF. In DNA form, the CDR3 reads TGTGCCAGCAGCCGTGGGTCGGAGACCCAGTACTTC.